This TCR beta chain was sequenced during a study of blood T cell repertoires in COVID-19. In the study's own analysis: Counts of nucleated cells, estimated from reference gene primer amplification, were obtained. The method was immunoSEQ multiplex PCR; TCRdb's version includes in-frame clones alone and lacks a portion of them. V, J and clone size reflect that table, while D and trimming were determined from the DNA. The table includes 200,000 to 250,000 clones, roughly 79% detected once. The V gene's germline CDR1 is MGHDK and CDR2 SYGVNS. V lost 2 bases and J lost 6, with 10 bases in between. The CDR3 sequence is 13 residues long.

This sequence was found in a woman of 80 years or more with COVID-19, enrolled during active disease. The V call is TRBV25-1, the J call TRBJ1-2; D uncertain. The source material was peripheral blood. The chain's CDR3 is CASSERRNDGYTF. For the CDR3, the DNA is TGTGCCAGCAGTGAAAGGCGGAACGATGGCTACACCTTC.